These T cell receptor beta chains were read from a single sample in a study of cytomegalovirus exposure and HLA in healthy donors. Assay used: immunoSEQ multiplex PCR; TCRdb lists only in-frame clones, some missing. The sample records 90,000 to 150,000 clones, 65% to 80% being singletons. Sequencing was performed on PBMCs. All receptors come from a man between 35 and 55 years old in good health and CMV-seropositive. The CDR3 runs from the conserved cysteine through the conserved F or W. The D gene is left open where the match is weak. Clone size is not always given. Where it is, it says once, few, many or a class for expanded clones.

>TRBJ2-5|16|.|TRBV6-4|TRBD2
TGTGCCAGCGGACGGAGGGTTCTAGCGGGGGAAGAGACCCAGTACTTC
CASGRRVLAGEETQYF
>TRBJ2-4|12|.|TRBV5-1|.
TGCGCCAGCAGCTTGAGAGGTGCGATTCAGTACTTC
CASSLRGAIQYF
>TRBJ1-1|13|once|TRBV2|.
TGTGCCAGCACCGGACACCCGAACACTGAAGCTTTCTTT
CASTGHPNTEAFF
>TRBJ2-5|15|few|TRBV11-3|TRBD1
TGTGCCAGCAGCTCTGGACAGGGGGCTGAAGAGACCCAGTACTTC
CASSSGQGAEETQYF
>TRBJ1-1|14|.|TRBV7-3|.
TGTGCCAGCAGCGAACAGGGTACCCACACTGAAGCTTTCTTT
CASSEQGTHTEAFF
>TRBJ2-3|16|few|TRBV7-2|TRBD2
TGTGCCAGCAGCTTCCAGCGGGGGGGTCGCACAGATACGCAGTATTTT
CASSFQRGGRTDTQYF
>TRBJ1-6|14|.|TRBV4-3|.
TGCGCCAGCAGCCAAGTTACGGGAAATTCACCCCTCCACTTT
CASSQVTGNSPLHF
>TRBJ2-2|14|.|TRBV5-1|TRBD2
TGCGCCAGCACGGGACTAGCAAACACCGGGGAGCTGTTTTTT
CASTGLANTGELFF
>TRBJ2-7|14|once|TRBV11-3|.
TGTGCCAGCAGCTTAACCGCAGGGGTCTACGAGCAGTACTTC
CASSLTAGVYEQYF
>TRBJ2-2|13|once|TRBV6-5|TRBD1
TGTGCCAGCAGGACAGGGGGCGGCGGGGAGCTGTTTTTT
CASRTGGGGELFF
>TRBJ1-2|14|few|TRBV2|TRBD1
TGTGCCAGAAAAGCGCCAGGGGGCATTTATGGCTACACCTTC
CARKAPGGIYGYTF
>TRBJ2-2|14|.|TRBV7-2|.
TGTGCCAGCAGCTTTACTGAGAACACCGGGGAGCTGTTTTTT
CASSFTENTGELFF